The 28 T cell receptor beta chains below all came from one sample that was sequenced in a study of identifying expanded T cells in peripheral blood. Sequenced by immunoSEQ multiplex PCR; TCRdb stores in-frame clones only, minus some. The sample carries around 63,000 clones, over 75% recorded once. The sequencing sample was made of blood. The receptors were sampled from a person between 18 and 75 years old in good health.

CDR3 nucleotides: TGCGCCAGCAGCCAAGATAACCTAGCGGGAGACGAGCAGTACTTC. Its protein product is CASSQDNLAGDEQYF. The chain joins TRBV4-3 to TRBJ2-7; TRBD2 agrees at 10 bases. The CDR3 has 15 amino acids. Trimming removed 0 bases from V and 5 bases from J; junction bases left unmatched: 4. Germline loops: CDR1 LGHNA, CDR2 YSLEER.

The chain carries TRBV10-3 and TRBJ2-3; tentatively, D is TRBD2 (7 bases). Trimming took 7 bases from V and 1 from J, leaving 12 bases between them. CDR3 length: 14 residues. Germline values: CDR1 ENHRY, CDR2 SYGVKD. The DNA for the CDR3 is TGTGCCATCAAGGGGGGGCGTGGCACAGATACGCAGTATTTT. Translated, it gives CAIKGGRGTDTQYF.

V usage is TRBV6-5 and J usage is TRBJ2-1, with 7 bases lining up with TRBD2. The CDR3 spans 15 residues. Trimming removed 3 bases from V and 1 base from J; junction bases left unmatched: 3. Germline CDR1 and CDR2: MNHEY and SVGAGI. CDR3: CASSYRRESYNEQFF. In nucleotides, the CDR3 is TGTGCCAGCAGTTATCGGCGGGAGTCCTACAATGAGCAGTTCTTC.

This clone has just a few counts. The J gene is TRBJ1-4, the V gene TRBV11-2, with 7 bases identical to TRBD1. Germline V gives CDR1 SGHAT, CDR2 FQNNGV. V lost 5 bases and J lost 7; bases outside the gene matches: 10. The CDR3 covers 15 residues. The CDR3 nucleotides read TGTGCCAGCAGCCACGATCAGGGGGAAGGTGAAAAACTGTTTTTT. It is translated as CASSHDQGEGEKLFF.

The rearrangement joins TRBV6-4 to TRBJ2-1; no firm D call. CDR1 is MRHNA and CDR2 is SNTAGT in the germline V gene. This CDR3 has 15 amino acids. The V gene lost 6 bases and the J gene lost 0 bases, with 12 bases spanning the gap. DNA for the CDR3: TGTGCCAGCAGCTGGACGGAGAGCTCCTACAATGAGCAGTTCTTC. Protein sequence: CASSWTESSYNEQFF.

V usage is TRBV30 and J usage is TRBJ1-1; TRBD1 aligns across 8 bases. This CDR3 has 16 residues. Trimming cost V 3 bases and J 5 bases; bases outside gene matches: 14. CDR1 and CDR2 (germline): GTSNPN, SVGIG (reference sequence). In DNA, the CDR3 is TGTGCCTGGAGCGATAACCTCCCCACAGGGGGGACTGAAGCTTTCTTT. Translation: CAWSDNLPTGGTEAFF.

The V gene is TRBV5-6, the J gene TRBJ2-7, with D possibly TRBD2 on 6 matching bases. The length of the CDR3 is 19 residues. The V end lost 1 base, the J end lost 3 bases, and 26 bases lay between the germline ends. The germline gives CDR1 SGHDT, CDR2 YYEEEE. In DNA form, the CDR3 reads TGTGCCAGCAGCTTGATCTCGGGAGAGAGGTCCTATGGTGACTACGAGCAGTACTTC. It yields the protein CASSLISGERSYGDYEQYF.

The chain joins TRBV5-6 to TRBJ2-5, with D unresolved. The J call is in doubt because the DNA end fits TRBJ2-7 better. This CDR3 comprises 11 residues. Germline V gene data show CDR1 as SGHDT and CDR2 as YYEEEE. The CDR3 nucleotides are TGTGCCAGCAGCTCGGAATACGAGCAGTACTTC. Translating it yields CASSSEYEQYF.

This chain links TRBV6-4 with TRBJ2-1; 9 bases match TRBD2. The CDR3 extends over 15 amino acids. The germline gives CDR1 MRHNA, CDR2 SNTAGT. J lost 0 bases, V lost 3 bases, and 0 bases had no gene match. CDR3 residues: CASSEAGGSYNEQFF. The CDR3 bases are TGTGCCAGCAGTGAAGCGGGGGGCTCCTACAATGAGCAGTTCTTC.

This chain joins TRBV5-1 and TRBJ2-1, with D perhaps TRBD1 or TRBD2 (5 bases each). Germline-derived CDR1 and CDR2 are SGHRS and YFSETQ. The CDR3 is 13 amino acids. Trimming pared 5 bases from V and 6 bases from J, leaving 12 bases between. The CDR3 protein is CASRTGTVNEQFF. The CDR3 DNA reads TGCGCCAGCAGAACCGGGACCGTCAATGAGCAGTTCTTC.

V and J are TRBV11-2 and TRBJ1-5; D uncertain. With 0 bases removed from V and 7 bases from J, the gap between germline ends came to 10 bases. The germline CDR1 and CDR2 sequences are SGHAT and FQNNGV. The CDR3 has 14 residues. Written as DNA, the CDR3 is TGTGCCAGCAGCTTAGACCCGGGTTACCAGCCCCAGCATTTT. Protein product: CASSLDPGYQPQHF. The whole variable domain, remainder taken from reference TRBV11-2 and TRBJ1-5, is EAGVAQSPRYKIIEKRQSVAFWCNPISGHATLYWYQQILGQGPKLLIQFQNNGVVDDSQLPKDRFSAERLKGVDSTLKIQPAKLEDSAVYLCASSLDPGYQPQHFGDGTRLSIL.

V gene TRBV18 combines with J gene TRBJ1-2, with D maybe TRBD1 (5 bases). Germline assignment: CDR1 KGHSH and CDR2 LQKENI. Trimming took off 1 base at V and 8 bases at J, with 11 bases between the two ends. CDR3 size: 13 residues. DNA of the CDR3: TGTGCCAGCTCACCACGCGGGGCTGTGGGCTACACCTTC. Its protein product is CASSPRGAVGYTF.

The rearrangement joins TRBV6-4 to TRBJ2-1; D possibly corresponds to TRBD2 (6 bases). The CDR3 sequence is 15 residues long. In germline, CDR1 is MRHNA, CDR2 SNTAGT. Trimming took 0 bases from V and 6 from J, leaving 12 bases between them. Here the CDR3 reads CASSDSGGSGNEQFF. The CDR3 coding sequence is TGTGCCAGCAGTGACTCCGGTGGTAGCGGCAATGAGCAGTTCTTC.

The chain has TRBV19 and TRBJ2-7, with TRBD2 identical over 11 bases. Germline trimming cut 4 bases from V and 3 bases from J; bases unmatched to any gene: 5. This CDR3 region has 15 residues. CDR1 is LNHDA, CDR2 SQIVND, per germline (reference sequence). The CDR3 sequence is CASSTGTSGDYEQYF. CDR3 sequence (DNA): TGTGCCAGTAGTACCGGGACTAGCGGAGACTACGAGCAGTACTTC.

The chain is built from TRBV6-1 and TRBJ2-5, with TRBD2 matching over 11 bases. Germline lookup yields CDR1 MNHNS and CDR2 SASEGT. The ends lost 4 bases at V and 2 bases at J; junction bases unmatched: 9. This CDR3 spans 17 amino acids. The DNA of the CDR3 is TGTGCCAGCAGTGGACGAATTAGCGGGAGGGGGCAAGAGACCCAGTACTTC. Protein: CASSGRISGRGQETQYF.

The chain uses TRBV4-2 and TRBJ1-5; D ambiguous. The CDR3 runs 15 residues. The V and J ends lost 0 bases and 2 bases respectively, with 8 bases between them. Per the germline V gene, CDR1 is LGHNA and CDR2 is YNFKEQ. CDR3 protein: CASSQEGGGNQPQHF. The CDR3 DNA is TGTGCCAGCAGCCAAGAGGGAGGAGGCAATCAGCCCCAGCATTTT.

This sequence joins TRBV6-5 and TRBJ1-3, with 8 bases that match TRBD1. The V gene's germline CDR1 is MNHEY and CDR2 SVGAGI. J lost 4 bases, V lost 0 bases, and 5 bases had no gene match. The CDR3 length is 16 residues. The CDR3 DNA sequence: TGTGCCAGCAGTTACTCCTGGACAGGGTCAGGAAACACCATATATTTT. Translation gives CASSYSWTGSGNTIYF.

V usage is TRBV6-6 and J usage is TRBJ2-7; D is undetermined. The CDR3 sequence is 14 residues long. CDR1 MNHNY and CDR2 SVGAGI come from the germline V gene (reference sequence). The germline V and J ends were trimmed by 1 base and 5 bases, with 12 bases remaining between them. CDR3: CASSYLSGSNEQYF. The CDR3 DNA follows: TGTGCCAGCAGTTACTTGTCCGGGTCCAACGAGCAGTACTTC.

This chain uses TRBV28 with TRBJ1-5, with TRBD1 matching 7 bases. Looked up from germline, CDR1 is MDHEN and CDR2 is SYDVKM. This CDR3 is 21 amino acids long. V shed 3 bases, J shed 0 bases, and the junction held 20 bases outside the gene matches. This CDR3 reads CASSFIQIRDRDPYSNQPQHF. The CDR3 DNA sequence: TGTGCCAGCAGTTTCATCCAAATCCGGGACAGAGATCCTTATAGCAATCAGCCCCAGCATTTT.

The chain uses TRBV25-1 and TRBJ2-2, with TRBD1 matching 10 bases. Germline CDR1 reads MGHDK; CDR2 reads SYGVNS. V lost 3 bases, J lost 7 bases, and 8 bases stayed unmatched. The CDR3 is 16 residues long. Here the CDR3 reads CASSDTGQGFGGELFF. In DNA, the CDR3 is TGTGCCAGCAGTGATACGGGACAGGGGTTCGGCGGGGAGCTGTTTTTT.

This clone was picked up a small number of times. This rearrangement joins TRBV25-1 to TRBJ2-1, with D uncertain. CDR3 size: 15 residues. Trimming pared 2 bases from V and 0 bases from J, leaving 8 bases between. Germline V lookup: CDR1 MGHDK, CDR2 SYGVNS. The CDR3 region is CASSEPASSYNEQFF. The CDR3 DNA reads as TGTGCCAGCAGTGAACCCGCTAGCTCCTACAATGAGCAGTTCTTC.

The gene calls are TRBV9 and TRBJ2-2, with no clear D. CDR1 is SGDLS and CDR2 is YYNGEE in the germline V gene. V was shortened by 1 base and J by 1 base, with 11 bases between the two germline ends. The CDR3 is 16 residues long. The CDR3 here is CASSVQDLVNTGELFF. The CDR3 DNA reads TGTGCCAGCAGCGTACAAGACCTGGTGAACACCGGGGAGCTGTTTTTT.

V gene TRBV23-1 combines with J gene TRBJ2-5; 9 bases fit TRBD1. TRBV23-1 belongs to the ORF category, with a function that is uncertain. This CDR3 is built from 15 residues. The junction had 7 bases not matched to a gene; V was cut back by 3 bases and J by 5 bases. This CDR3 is CASSHRRDREETQYF. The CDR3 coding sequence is TGCGCCAGCAGTCATCGCCGGGACAGGGAGGAGACCCAGTACTTC.

The CDR3 loop reads CASSGWTHNNSPLHF. CDR3 coding DNA: TGTGCCAGCAGTGGATGGACCCATAATAATTCACCCCTCCACTTT. The chain uses TRBV6-5 and TRBJ1-6, with D uncertain. Trimming cost V 5 bases and J 5 bases, with 13 bases left between them. Germline V gene data show CDR1 as MNHEY and CDR2 as SVGAGI. This CDR3 region has 15 residues.

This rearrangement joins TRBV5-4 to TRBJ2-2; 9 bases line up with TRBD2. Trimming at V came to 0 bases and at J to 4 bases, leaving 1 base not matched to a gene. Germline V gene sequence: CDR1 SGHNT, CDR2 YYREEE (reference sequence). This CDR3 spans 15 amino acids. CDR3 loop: CASSLELAGTGELFF. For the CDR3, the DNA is TGTGCCAGCAGCTTGGAACTAGCGGGCACCGGGGAGCTGTTTTTT.

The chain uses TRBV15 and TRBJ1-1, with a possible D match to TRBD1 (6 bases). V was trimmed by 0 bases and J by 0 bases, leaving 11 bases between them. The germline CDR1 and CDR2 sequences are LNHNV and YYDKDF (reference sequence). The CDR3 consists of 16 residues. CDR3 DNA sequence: TGTGCCACCAGCAGAGACCTGAGGGGGATGAACACTGAAGCTTTCTTT. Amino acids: CATSRDLRGMNTEAFF.

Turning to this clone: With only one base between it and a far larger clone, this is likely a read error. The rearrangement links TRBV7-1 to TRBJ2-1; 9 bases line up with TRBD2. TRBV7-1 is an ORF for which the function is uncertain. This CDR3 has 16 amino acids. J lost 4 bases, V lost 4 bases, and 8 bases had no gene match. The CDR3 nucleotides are TGTGCCAGCAGCTTACGCGATAGCGGGGGATACAATGAGCAGTTCTTC. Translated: CASSLRDSGGYNEQFF.

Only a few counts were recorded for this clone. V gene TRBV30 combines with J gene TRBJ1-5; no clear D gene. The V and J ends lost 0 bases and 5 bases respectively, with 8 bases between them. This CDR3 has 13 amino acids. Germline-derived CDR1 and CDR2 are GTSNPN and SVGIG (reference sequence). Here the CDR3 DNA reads TGTGCCTGGAGTGTAGACGGTTATCAGCCCCAGCATTTT. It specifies CAWSVDGYQPQHF. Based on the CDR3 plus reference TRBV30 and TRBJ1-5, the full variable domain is SQTIHQWPATLVQPVGSPLSLECTVEGTSNPNLYWYRQAAGRGLQLLFYSVGIGQISSEVPQNLSASRPQDRQFILSSKKLLLSDSGFYLCAWSVDGYQPQHFGDGTRLSIL.